Listed below are T cell receptor beta chains from one sample, sequenced in a study of T cell responses to AZD1222 COVID-19 vaccine. Assay used: immunoSEQ multiplex PCR; TCRdb lists only in-frame clones, some missing. The sample carries around 130,000 clones, roughly 91% recorded once. The source material was peripheral blood, sampled on day 0 of AZD1222 vaccination. These receptors came from an adult in good health. The CDR3 runs from the conserved cysteine through the conserved F or W. A D gene is named only where the DNA matches it firmly. Where a row states a size, it is once, few, many or the class of an expanded clone; other rows omit it.

DNA | CDR3 | V | size | D | J
TGTGCCAGCAGCACCCAAGGAGTGGAGACCCAGTACTTC | CASSTQGVETQYF | TRBV5-4 | - | - | TRBJ2-5
TGTGCCTGGAACAGCGTTTACTATGGCTACACCTTC | CAWNSVYYGYTF | TRBV30 | - | - | TRBJ1-2
TGTGCCAGCAGCTTGGTACAGGGGGCTGCCTACGAGCAGTACTTC | CASSLVQGAAYEQYF | TRBV5-4 | - | TRBD1 | TRBJ2-7
TGTGCCAGCAGTGCAGACAGGTACGCTGAAGCTTTCTTT | CASSADRYAEAFF | TRBV12-3/TRBV12-4 | - | - | TRBJ1-1
TGTGCCAGCAGCTTGGTGGGGACTGGAAACACCATATATTTT | CASSLVGTGNTIYF | TRBV7-2 | - | - | TRBJ1-3
TGTGCCAGCAGTCCCATCGGGACCTTCTATGGCTACACCTTC | CASSPIGTFYGYTF | TRBV27 | - | - | TRBJ1-2
TGTGCCAGCAGTCGGGGCAGCCAAGAGACCCAGTACTTC | CASSRGSQETQYF | TRBV7-2 | - | - | TRBJ2-5
TGTGCCAGCAGGGGAACAGGTGTTAATCAGCCCCAGCATTTT | CASRGTGVNQPQHF | TRBV6-5 | - | - | TRBJ1-5
TGTGCCAGTAGTATAGGCGCAGTTCAGACTGAAGCTTTCTTT | CASSIGAVQTEAFF | TRBV19 | - | - | TRBJ1-1
TGTGCCAGCAGCTCCCGGACAGGGGGCGGTTCACCCCTCCACTTT | CASSSRTGGGSPLHF | TRBV7-9 | - | TRBD1 | TRBJ1-6
TGTGCCAGCAGTGAGATAGGATTATCCTATGGCTACACCTTC | CASSEIGLSYGYTF | TRBV6-1 | - | - | TRBJ1-2
TGTGCCAGCAGCTTAGTAGAGTCGGGACAGGGATCACCCCTCCACTTT | CASSLVESGQGSPLHF | TRBV7-2 | - | TRBD1 | TRBJ1-6
TGTGCCAGCAGTGATATGGGTAATTCACCCCTCCACTTT | CASSDMGNSPLHF | TRBV6-1 | - | - | TRBJ1-6
TGTGCCAGCAGCCAACAACGCCGTGAGCAGTTCTTC | CASSQQRREQFF | TRBV4-2 | - | - | TRBJ2-1
TGTGCCAGCAGCTTCTTGGGGGCAGAAACCGGGGAGCTGTTTTTT | CASSFLGAETGELFF | TRBV7-9 | - | - | TRBJ2-2
TGTGCCAGCAGCACTCACATTGGGAACACTGAAGCTTTCTTT | CASSTHIGNTEAFF | TRBV21-1 | - | - | TRBJ1-1
TGTGCCGCCGGGGGCTCTAAGCAGCCCCAGCATTTT | CAAGGSKQPQHF | TRBV14 | - | - | TRBJ1-5
TGCGCCAGCAGCACCCGGCCCGGGAAGGAAGCTTTCTTT | CASSTRPGKEAFF | TRBV5-1 | - | - | TRBJ1-1
TGTGCCAGCTCGGGCCAGCCTAACTCCTACGAGCAGTACTTC | CASSGQPNSYEQYF | TRBV18 | - | - | TRBJ2-7
TGTGCCAGCAGCAATTCGCCGTCCGAGGGGGCGTCCATTACCTACGAGCAGTACTTC | CASSNSPSEGASITYEQYF | TRBV21-1 | - | - | TRBJ2-7
TGTGCCAGCAGGCCGCTACTAACCAGGGGGCGCGACTCACCCCTCCACTTT | CASRPLLTRGRDSPLHF | TRBV4-2 | - | TRBD1 | TRBJ1-6
TGTGCCAGCAGCTTGGACGGACTAGCCTACAATGAGCAGTTCTTC | CASSLDGLAYNEQFF | TRBV11-3 | - | TRBD2 | TRBJ2-1
TGTGCCAGCAGCCTGACAGGGGTGGGGGGAGAGCAGTACTTC | CASSLTGVGGEQYF | TRBV7-9 | - | TRBD1 | TRBJ2-7
TGTGCCATCAGTGAGTGGGGGGGCACCACTGAAGCTTTCTTT | CAISEWGGTTEAFF | TRBV10-3 | - | - | TRBJ1-1
TGTGCCAGCAGCTTCGGGACGCGGAATGAAAAACTGTTTTTT | CASSFGTRNEKLFF | TRBV5-6 | - | - | TRBJ1-4
TGTGCCAGCAGCTTAGGGGCCCCTTCGTCCTACGAGCAGTACTTC | CASSLGAPSSYEQYF | TRBV7-2 | once | - | TRBJ2-7
TGTGCCAGCAGCCAGGGGGACACCTATGGCTACACCTTC | CASSQGDTYGYTF | TRBV6-6 | - | TRBD1 | TRBJ1-2
TGCGCCAGCAGCCCTACACTTTCTGGAAACACCATATATTTT | CASSPTLSGNTIYF | TRBV5-1 | - | - | TRBJ1-3
TGTGCCAGCAGCGTAGCTGGTCCGGAATCGGCTGGAAACACCATATATTTT | CASSVAGPESAGNTIYF | TRBV9 | - | - | TRBJ1-3
TGTGCCAGCAGCCCCCCCTCGAGGGGTCAGGACTATGGCTACACCTTC | CASSPPSRGQDYGYTF | TRBV9 | - | - | TRBJ1-2
TGTGCCAGCAGCTTTGGACTAGCGGGAGGCACAGATACGCAGTATTTT | CASSFGLAGGTDTQYF | TRBV7-3 | - | TRBD2 | TRBJ2-3
TGTGCCAGCATTCTCGACAGGGTTGGCTACAATGAGCAGTTCTTC | CASILDRVGYNEQFF | TRBV2 | - | TRBD1 | TRBJ2-1
TGTGCCAGCAGTGAAGATTCGGACACTGAAGCTTTCTTT | CASSEDSDTEAFF | TRBV6-1 | - | - | TRBJ1-1
TGTGCCATCAGTGGCCGCGGCCTGGGACACAGCACAGATACGCAGTATTTT | CAISGRGLGHSTDTQYF | TRBV10-3 | - | - | TRBJ2-3
TGTGCCAGCAGAAGGGGAATTAATGAAAAACTGTTTTTT | CASRRGINEKLFF | TRBV12-3/TRBV12-4 | - | - | TRBJ1-4
TGTGCCAGCTCACAAGCGGGACAGGGGAAGACTGAAGCTTTCTTT | CASSQAGQGKTEAFF | TRBV18 | - | TRBD1 | TRBJ1-1
TGTGCCATCAGGACAGGGGGCACATCCACTGAAGCTTTCTTT | CAIRTGGTSTEAFF | TRBV19 | - | TRBD1 | TRBJ1-1
TGTGCCAGCCAACAAGGGGGGGTTTCGGGCAATCAGCCCCAGCATTTT | CASQQGGVSGNQPQHF | TRBV19 | - | - | TRBJ1-5
TGCGCCAGCAGCTTGGAGTTGTGGACAGATACGCAGTATTTT | CASSLELWTDTQYF | TRBV5-1 | - | - | TRBJ2-3
TGTGCCAGCAGATTGGGGGGGCAAGTAAACATTCAGTACTTC | CASRLGGQVNIQYF | TRBV7-2 | - | - | TRBJ2-4
TGTGCCAGCAGCTTGACGGACGGAAACACCATATATTTT | CASSLTDGNTIYF | TRBV11-3 | once | - | TRBJ1-3
TGTGCCAGCAGCAAGAAGGGACAGGATAATTCACCCCTCCACTTT | CASSKKGQDNSPLHF | TRBV5-5 | - | TRBD1 | TRBJ1-6
TGTGCCAGCACTAAGGGGTATAAAGAGACCCAGTACTTC | CASTKGYKETQYF | TRBV13 | - | - | TRBJ2-5
TGTGCCATCAAATCTGACAGTCACAATGAGCAGTTCTTC | CAIKSDSHNEQFF | TRBV10-3 | - | - | TRBJ2-1
TGCAGCGTTAGGACAGGGGCTATGACCGGGGAGCTGTTTTTT | CSVRTGAMTGELFF | TRBV29-1 | few | TRBD1 | TRBJ2-2
TGTGCCAGCAGCTATTCGGACGGAATTAATGAAAAACTGTTTTTT | CASSYSDGINEKLFF | TRBV3-1/TRBV3-2 | once | - | TRBJ1-4
TGTGCCAGCAGCTTGCCGGGAGTGGGCTACACCTTC | CASSLPGVGYTF | TRBV5-4 | - | - | TRBJ1-2